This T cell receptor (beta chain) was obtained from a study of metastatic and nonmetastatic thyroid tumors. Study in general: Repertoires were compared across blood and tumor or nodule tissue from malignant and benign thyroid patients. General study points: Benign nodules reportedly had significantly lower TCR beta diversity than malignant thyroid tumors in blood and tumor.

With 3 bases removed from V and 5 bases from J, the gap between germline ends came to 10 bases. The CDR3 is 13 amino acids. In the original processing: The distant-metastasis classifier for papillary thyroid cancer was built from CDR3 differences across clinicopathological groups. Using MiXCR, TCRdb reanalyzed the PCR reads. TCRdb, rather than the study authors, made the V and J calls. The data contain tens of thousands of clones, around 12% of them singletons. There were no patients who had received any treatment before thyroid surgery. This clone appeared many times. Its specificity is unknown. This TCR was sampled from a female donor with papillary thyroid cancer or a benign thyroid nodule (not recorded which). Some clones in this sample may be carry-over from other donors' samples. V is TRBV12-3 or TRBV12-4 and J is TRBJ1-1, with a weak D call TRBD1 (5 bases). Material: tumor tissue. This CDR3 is CASSLAWGTEAFF. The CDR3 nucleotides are TGTGCCAGCAGTTTGGCCTGGGGGACTGAAGCTTTCTTT.